Below, 8 T cell receptor beta chains from the same sample are listed, as sequenced in a study of shared clonotypes between healthy human individuals (TCRdb year 2020). The method behind the library was the immunoSEQ multiplex PCR assay. Not all clones reach the TCRdb copy of this immuneACCESS table, which keeps in-frame sequences only. Checked studies attribute under half of the gap to unresolved V genes and leave the rest unexplained. This sample holds some 690,000 clones; less than 95% were observed only once. 34% of the sample goes to the ten largest clones. Sequencing input: memory CD8+ T cells from PBMCs. The sample's cell subset or site label is to be understood as: CD45RO+ cells pooled with CCR7-negative TemRA cells. The receptors here all came from a man aged 18 to 30 in good health. Some clones in this sample may be carry-over from other donors' samples.

The gene calls are TRBV2 and TRBJ1-5, with TRBD1 matching over 7 bases. The length of the CDR3 is 16 residues. Looked up from germline, CDR1 is SNHLY and CDR2 is FYNNEI. With V trimmed by 2 bases and J by 4 bases, 8 bases remained unmatched. DNA of the CDR3: TGTGCCAGCAGTGAATTGCGGCGGGACAGAAATCAGCCCCAGCATTTT. Translation: CASSELRRDRNQPQHF. Full variable domain (outside the CDR3, taken from reference TRBV2 and TRBJ1-5): EPEVTQTPSHQVTQMGQEVILRCVPISNHLYFYWYRQILGQKVEFLVSFYNNEISEKSEIFDDQFSVERPDGSNFTLKIRSTKLEDSAMYFCASSELRRDRNQPQHFGDGTRLSIL.

The rearrangement links TRBV25-1 to TRBJ1-1; D gene uncertain. The germline CDR1 and CDR2 sequences are MGHDK and SYGVNS. V was shortened by 4 bases and J by 3 bases, with 6 bases between the two germline ends. CDR3 length equals 12 residues. The CDR3 nucleotides read TGTGCCAGCAGTGCCAGATACACTGAAGCTTTCTTT. Translated: CASSARYTEAFF.

This clone has just one count. The J gene is TRBJ1-1, the V gene TRBV11-2, with a possible D match to TRBD1 (6 bases). Germline assignment: CDR1 SGHAT and CDR2 FQNNGV. The CDR3 is 14 residues long. With 5 bases removed from V and 4 bases from J, the gap between germline ends came to 14 bases. DNA for the CDR3: TGTGCCAGCAGCCCCGAGGGGGGAAGCACTGAAGCTTTCTTT. Translating gives CASSPEGGSTEAFF.

The genes are TRBV7-9 and TRBJ2-5; D unclear. V was clipped by 1 base and J by 4 bases, with 19 bases between them. The CDR3 spans 17 residues. From germline, CDR1 is SEHNR and CDR2 FQNEAQ (reference sequence). The CDR3 is CASSLGGVIRTGETQYF. The CDR3 nucleotides are TGTGCCAGCAGCTTAGGAGGTGTGATAAGGACCGGAGAGACCCAGTACTTC.

This chain uses TRBV5-1 with TRBJ2-7; TRBD2 agrees at 9 bases. Germline CDR1 and CDR2: SGHRS and YFSETQ. The CDR3 consists of 15 residues. V shed 2 bases, J shed 0 bases, and the junction held 3 bases outside the gene matches. Here the CDR3 DNA reads TGCGCCAGCAGCTTTACTAGCGGGCCCTCCTACGAGCAGTACTTC. Translating gives CASSFTSGPSYEQYF. The full variable domain, in which reference TRBV5-1 and TRBJ2-7 provide the parts outside the CDR3, is KAGVTQTPRYLIKTRGQQVTLSCSPISGHRSVSWYQQTPGQGLQFLFEYFSETQRNKGNFPGRFSGRQFSNSRSEMNVSTLELGDSALYLCASSFTSGPSYEQYFGPGTRLTVT.

This chain joins TRBV20-1 and TRBJ1-2; D possibly corresponds to TRBD1 (6 bases). V dropped 3 bases and J dropped 7 bases, with 9 bases sitting between them. The CDR3 contains 11 residues. The germline gives CDR1 DFQATT, CDR2 SNEGSKA (reference sequence). DNA of the CDR3: TGCAGTGCTAGGAGGGGGATTGGCTACACCTTC. Encoded protein: CSARRGIGYTF.

As for this clone: The same CDR3 also results from other DNA sequences found in this sample. This chain joins TRBV19 and TRBJ1-5; 7 bases line up with TRBD1. V was clipped by 0 bases and J by 2 bases; unmatched bases: 1. The CDR3 has 15 amino acids. Germline V gene data show CDR1 as LNHDA and CDR2 as SQIVND (reference sequence). CDR3 region: CASSIDRGGNQPQHF. CDR3 nucleotide sequence: TGTGCCAGTAGTATAGACAGGGGGGGCAATCAGCCCCAGCATTTT. The variable domain in full, completed from reference TRBV19 and TRBJ1-5, reads DGGITQSPKYLFRKEGQNVTLSCEQNLNHDAMYWYRQDPGQGLRLIYYSQIVNDFQKGDIAEGYSVSREKKESFPLTVTSAQKNPTAFYLCASSIDRGGNQPQHFGDGTRLSIL.

V and J are TRBV7-9 and TRBJ2-5; 8 bases align to TRBD1. The germline CDR1 and CDR2 sequences are SEHNR and FQNEAQ (reference sequence). V lost 8 bases and J lost 4; bases outside the gene matches: 3. The CDR3 runs 12 residues. The CDR3 nucleotides read TGTGCCAGCCGGACAGGGCCAGAGACCCAGTACTTC. It encodes CASRTGPETQYF. Based on the CDR3 plus reference TRBV7-9 and TRBJ2-5, the full variable domain is DTGVSQNPRHKITKRGQNVTFRCDPISEHNRLYWYRQTLGQGPEFLTYFQNEAQLEKSRLLSDRFSAERPKGSFSTLEIQRTEQGDSAMYLCASRTGPETQYFGPGTRLLVL.